These 13 T cell receptor beta chains came from one sample sequenced in a study of molecular identifiers for immune sequencing clone quantification. A single record per CDR3 protein comes from TCRdb applying MiXCR to the PCR reads. The sample lists about 630,000 distinct CDR3 sequences; around 25% were seen once. Sequencing used naive CD8+ T cells from blood, with Jurkat cell RNA spiked in. Subset here: FACS-sorted CD8+CD4-CCR7+CD45RA+ naive T cells. The origin of the receptors is a human donor in good health. Some libraries in this study had Jurkat cell RNA spiked in.

The chain carries TRBV24-1 and TRBJ2-2; D may be TRBD1 (6 bases). Germline CDR1 is KGHDR and CDR2 is SFDVKD. This CDR3 is 18 amino acids long. The ends were cut back, 4 bases at V and 3 bases at J, with 20 bases in the middle. This CDR3 is CATSDSPSFTGYTGELFF. Written as DNA, the CDR3 is TGTGCCACCAGTGACTCCCCGTCTTTCACAGGGTACACCGGGGAGCTGTTTTTT.

This clonotype occurred many times. V gene TRBV7-6 combines with J gene TRBJ2-5; no clear D gene. This CDR3 is 15 amino acids long. V lost 1 base and J 1 base, leaving 10 bases between the germline ends. Germline V gene lookup returns CDR1 SGHVS and CDR2 FNYEAQ. The CDR3 nucleotides are TGTGCCAGCAGCTTAGAGTCGACTGCCCAAGAGACCCAGTACTTC. Its protein product is CASSLESTAQETQYF.

In this sample, this clonotype turned up a few times. This rearrangement joins TRBV27 to TRBJ2-7; 7 positions agree with TRBD1. The CDR3 is 14 residues long. V trimming: 1 base; J trimming: 4 bases; junction bases outside the gene matches: 4. The germline V gene encodes CDR1 MNHEY and CDR2 SMNVEV (reference sequence). For the CDR3, the DNA is TGTGCCAGCAGTTTATTCGCCAGGGGGTACGAGCAGTACTTC. This encodes CASSLFARGYEQYF.

In regard to this clonotype: Given a much more abundant clone one base away, this may be a read error. A read error is likely, as this CDR3 ends without the conserved phenylalanine or tryptophan. This chain links TRBV25-1 with TRBJ2-5, with unresolved D. Germline values: CDR1 MGHDK, CDR2 SYGVNS. The CDR3 extends over 11 amino acids. V lost 8 bases, J lost 5 bases, and 9 bases lay in between. Here the CDR3 DNA reads TGTGCCAGCCGAGGTGGCGAGACCCAGTACCTC. Translated: CASRGGETQYL.

This clonotype has a count of ten or more. The chain links TRBV5-6 to TRBJ2-1; TRBD2 is a possible D gene (5 bases). Germline CDR1 is SGHDT and CDR2 is YYEEEE. The CDR3 sequence is 17 residues long. Trimming took off 3 bases at V and 4 bases at J, with 20 bases between the two ends. The DNA of the CDR3 is TGTGCCAGCAGCTCGAAGAGCGGTGCGGGTATATACAATGAGCAGTTCTTC. Protein product: CASSSKSGAGIYNEQFF.

The gene calls are TRBV25-1 and TRBJ2-2, with D unclear. Per germline, CDR1 MGHDK and CDR2 SYGVNS. V shed 3 bases and J shed 3 bases, with 5 bases lying between them. This CDR3 is 13 amino acids long. CDR3 region: CASSDPDTGELFF. The CDR3 region has the DNA TGTGCCAGCAGTGACCCGGACACCGGGGAGCTGTTTTTT.

Comments on this clonotype: One junction end does not reproduce the germline sequence, and a read error may be involved. The chain is built from TRBV27 and TRBJ2-1, with D perhaps matching TRBD2 (6 bases). The CDR3 runs 14 residues. The germline gives CDR1 MNHEY, CDR2 SMNVEV (reference sequence). CDR3: CASSRGTAYNEQLF. The CDR3 bases are TGTGCCAGCAGTCGCGGGACTGCCTACAATGAGCAGCTCTTC.

This clonotype came up many times. The chain is built from TRBV29-1 and TRBJ1-1, with 7 bases fitting TRBD1. Trimming cost V 6 bases and J 4 bases; bases outside gene matches: 8. There are 13 residues in the CDR3. CDR1 is SQVTM and CDR2 is ANQGSEA in the germline V gene. The CDR3 spells CSVIEQGITEAFF. CDR3 nucleotide sequence: TGCAGCGTCATAGAACAGGGGATCACTGAAGCTTTCTTT.

The chain links TRBV4-1 to TRBJ2-1; D is possibly TRBD2 (5 bases). Germline CDR1 and CDR2: MGHRA and YSYEKL. Trimming removed 1 base at V and 15 bases at J, with 19 bases between. This CDR3 is built from 14 residues. The CDR3 bases are TGCGCCAGCAGCCAAGTTAGGGCAGGAGGAGATCTGTTCTTC. Protein sequence: CASSQVRAGGDLFF.

The V gene is TRBV7-9, the J gene TRBJ2-1, with D possibly matching TRBD2 (6 bases). This CDR3 spans 15 amino acids. Germline CDR1 reads SEHNR; CDR2 reads FQNEAQ (reference sequence). Trimming pared 6 bases from V and 4 bases from J, leaving 16 bases between. CDR3 loop: CASSRRRGLYNEQFF. The CDR3 nucleotides are TGTGCCAGCAGTCGCCGGCGGGGCCTGTACAATGAGCAGTTCTTC.

This clonotype has a count of ten or more. The chain carries TRBV12-3 or TRBV12-4 and TRBJ2-2; D may be TRBD2 (5 bases). Trimming left V 5 bases short and J 4 bases short, with 14 bases between. CDR3 length: 15 residues. CDR3 residues: CASSILPRGTGELFF. CDR3 bases: TGTGCCAGCAGTATCCTCCCTCGGGGCACCGGGGAGCTGTTTTTT.

V and J are TRBV2 and TRBJ1-2, with 8 bases fitting TRBD1. CDR1 is SNHLY and CDR2 is FYNNEI in the germline V gene. The V segment lost 6 bases and the J segment 3 bases; nucleotides outside the gene matches: 9. The CDR3 is made up of 15 amino acids. This CDR3 is CASSPGQGRDYGYTF. The CDR3, as DNA: TGTGCCAGCAGCCCCGGACAGGGAAGGGACTATGGCTACACCTTC.

This clonotype showed up just a few times. The rearrangement uses TRBV21-1 and TRBJ2-7; whether TRBD2, the table's D call, matches the DNA was not checked. TRBV21-1 is reported as a pseudogene. The CDR3 runs 16 residues. The CDR3 reads CASSCVGRAGLYEQYF. The CDR3 coding sequence is TGTGCCAGCAGCTGTGTGGGTAGAGCGGGATTGTACGAGCAGTACTTC.